Shown below are 18 T cell receptor beta chains from a single sample sequenced in a study of T cells in Graves' hyperthyroidism and ophthalmopathy. Using RNA transcripts as the source, TCR beta CDR3 regions were amplified. TCR CDR3 underwent first-round RT-PCR with the HTBI primer set. TCRdb reprocessed the multiplex PCR reads via MiXCR and lists one record per CDR3 protein. The table lists hundreds of thousands of distinct CDR3 sequences, 45% of them singletons. Material for sequencing was peripheral blood or thyroid tissue (not recorded which). Receptors were obtained from an adult man with Graves' disease, either hyperthyroidism or ophthalmopathy (not recorded which).

The V gene is TRBV15, the J gene TRBJ2-5; 11 nucleotides align to TRBD2. Trimming cost V 1 base and J 7 bases; bases outside gene matches: 17. Germline lookup yields CDR1 LNHNV and CDR2 YYDKDF (reference sequence). The CDR3 covers 19 residues. CDR3 amino acids: CATSRVVAGGPSPPGTQYF. The CDR3 DNA sequence: TGTGCCACCAGCAGAGTAGTAGCGGGAGGGCCCTCGCCGCCAGGGACCCAGTACTTC.

The table lists this clonotype with many counts. The V and J genes are TRBV7-9 and TRBJ2-7, with D unclear. Trimming shortened V by 5 bases and J by 6 bases, and 8 bases separated the two germline ends. Per the germline V gene, CDR1 is SEHNR and CDR2 is FQNEAQ (reference sequence). The CDR3 extends over 11 amino acids. This CDR3 reads CASSQVLEQYF. The CDR3 DNA follows: TGTGCCAGCAGCCAGGTCCTCGAGCAGTACTTC.

This clonotype was recorded many times. The rearrangement joins TRBV7-8 to TRBJ2-7; a possible D gene is TRBD2 (5 bases). CDR3 size: 15 residues. V gave up 1 base and J gave up 6 bases, with 16 bases separating them. Germline assignment: CDR1 SGHVS and CDR2 FQNEAQ. For the CDR3, the DNA is TGTGCCAGCAGCTTAGAGCCCCACGGCGGGTTCGAGCAGTACTTC. It codes for CASSLEPHGGFEQYF.

Points on this clonotype: At one end the junction does not follow the germline gene, possibly because of a read error. The gene calls are TRBV5-1 and TRBJ1-2, with D uncertain. This CDR3 is built from 13 residues. Germline V gene sequence: CDR1 SGHRS, CDR2 YFSETQ. Here the CDR3 DNA reads TGCGCCGGCAGCTTGGACGGGTATGGAGGCTACACCTTC. This codes for CAGSLDGYGGYTF.

This clonotype was picked up many times. The V gene is TRBV29-1, the J gene TRBJ1-2; 7 bases fit TRBD1. The ends lost 7 bases at V and 4 bases at J; junction bases unmatched: 9. Looked up from germline, CDR1 is SQVTM and CDR2 is ANQGSEA. The CDR3 is 13 amino acids. As DNA, the CDR3 is TGCAGCGCTGACAGGGTCGTAGGCTATGGCTACACCTTC. This codes for CSADRVVGYGYTF.

Many counts were recorded for this clonotype. CDR3 coding DNA: TGTGCCAGCAGTCATCGACAGGACCTCAATCAGCCCCAGCATTTT. Its translation is CASSHRQDLNQPQHF. This chain connects TRBV2 to TRBJ1-5, with D perhaps TRBD1 (6 bases). V was clipped by 5 bases and J by 3 bases, with 14 bases between them. Germline assignment: CDR1 SNHLY and CDR2 FYNNEI. CDR3 length: 15 amino acids. Full variable domain (rest looked up from reference TRBV2 and TRBJ1-5): EPEVTQTPSHQVTQMGQEVILRCVPISNHLYFYWYRQILGQKVEFLVSFYNNEISEKSEIFDDQFSVERPDGSNFTLKIRSTKLEDSAMYFCASSHRQDLNQPQHFGDGTRLSIL.

J is TRBJ2-5 and V is TRBV7-9, with D possibly TRBD2 on 6 matching bases. V dropped 5 bases and J dropped 9 bases, with 13 bases sitting between them. This CDR3 contains 12 residues. Germline CDR1 is SEHNR and CDR2 is FQNEAQ (reference sequence). The CDR3 loop reads CASSPTREPQYF. For the CDR3, the DNA is TGTGCCAGCAGCCCCACACGGGAGCCCCAGTACTTC.

Turning to this clonotype: Mismatch with germline at one junction end may stem from a read error. J is TRBJ2-7 and V is TRBV11-1; D possibly corresponds to TRBD1 (6 bases). The CDR3 is 14 amino acids. CDR1 SGHAT and CDR2 FQDESV come from the germline V gene (reference sequence). This CDR3 reads CTSSLGWDKTEQYF. In DNA form, the CDR3 reads TGTACCAGCAGCTTAGGGTGGGACAAAACCGAGCAGTACTTC.

This clonotype was recorded many times. This sequence joins TRBV24-1 and TRBJ1-5; TRBD1 is a possible D gene (5 bases). Per germline, CDR1 KGHDR and CDR2 SFDVKD. Trimming pared 4 bases from V and 1 base from J, leaving 10 bases between. The CDR3 totals 15 residues. This chain's CDR3 is CATSEGGLSNQPQHF. The CDR3 nucleotides are TGTGCCACCAGTGAGGGGGGTCTAAGCAATCAGCCCCAGCATTTT.

The chain couples TRBV25-1 to TRBJ2-5; D assignment may be TRBD1 or TRBD2 (5 bases each). The germline gives CDR1 MGHDK, CDR2 SYGVNS. V lost 2 bases and J 5 bases, leaving 12 bases between the germline ends. This CDR3 region has 14 residues. The CDR3 spells CASSEGGSAETQYF. The CDR3 DNA reads as TGTGCCAGCAGTGAAGGGGGATCCGCGGAGACCCAGTACTTC.

The chain combines TRBV12-3 or TRBV12-4 with TRBJ2-7, with TRBD1 matching 12 bases. Losses at the gene ends were 8 bases for V and 10 bases for J; bases not matched to a gene: 15. The CDR3 runs 15 residues. The CDR3 sequence: CASCPSSGTGGKQYF. CDR3 DNA sequence: TGTGCCAGCTGCCCTTCCAGCGGGACAGGGGGCAAACAGTACTTC.

The V and J genes are TRBV24-1 and TRBJ1-5, with D hard to call. Germline loops: CDR1 KGHDR, CDR2 SFDVKD. The V gene lost 6 bases and the J gene lost 3 bases, with 11 bases spanning the gap. The CDR3 spans 14 residues. CDR3: CATSTTALNQPQHF. The CDR3 coding sequence is TGTGCCACCAGTACTACAGCGCTCAATCAGCCCCAGCATTTT.

This chain links TRBV6-5 with TRBJ2-2; D call uncertain. Trimming cost V 4 bases and J 7 bases, with 7 bases left between them. Looked up from germline, CDR1 is MNHEY and CDR2 is SVGAGI. The CDR3 is 12 residues long. The CDR3 reads CASSLKYGELFF. The CDR3 DNA follows: TGTGCCAGCAGTTTAAAGTACGGGGAGCTGTTTTTT.

This clonotype was counted ten times or more. V is TRBV7-9 and J is TRBJ2-5; 14 bases align to TRBD2. The junction had 7 bases not matched to a gene; V was cut back by 4 bases and J by 3 bases. CDR1 is SEHNR and CDR2 is FQNEAQ in the germline V gene (reference sequence). The CDR3 consists of 17 residues. As DNA, the CDR3 is TGTGCCAGCAGCTCTTCTCCGGGACTAGCGGGAGAAGAGACCCAGTACTTC. It codes for CASSSSPGLAGEETQYF. The entire variable domain, with the rest obtained from reference TRBV7-9 and TRBJ2-5, is as follows: DTGVSQNPRHKITKRGQNVTFRCDPISEHNRLYWYRQTLGQGPEFLTYFQNEAQLEKSRLLSDRFSAERPKGSFSTLEIQRTEQGDSAMYLCASSSSPGLAGEETQYFGPGTRLLVL.

The chain couples TRBV12-3 or TRBV12-4 to TRBJ2-2; D unresolved. The CDR3 is 15 amino acids. The ends were cut back, 3 bases at V and 3 bases at J, with 11 bases in the middle. The CDR3 here is CASSLFRAHTGELFF. DNA of the CDR3: TGTGCCAGCAGTTTGTTCAGAGCTCACACCGGGGAGCTGTTTTTT.

This clonotype showed up many times. This chain joins TRBV7-2 and TRBJ1-1; a possible D gene is TRBD1 (6 bases). Germline CDR1 reads SGHTA; CDR2 reads FQGNSA. The V gene lost 0 bases and the J gene lost 3 bases, with 14 bases spanning the gap. The CDR3 has 16 amino acids. As DNA, the CDR3 is TGTGCCAGCAGCTTAGCGGTATCGAAGGGGGACACTGAAGCTTTCTTT. Protein: CASSLAVSKGDTEAFF.

At least ten counts were recorded for this clonotype. The V call is TRBV7-6, the J call TRBJ1-2; no firm D call. Per germline, CDR1 SGHVS and CDR2 FNYEAQ. V lost 3 bases and J 3 bases, leaving 8 bases between the germline ends. The CDR3 has 13 residues. Here the CDR3 DNA reads TGTGCCAGCAGCTTTAACGGTGACTATGGCTACACCTTC. This translates into CASSFNGDYGYTF.

This chain uses TRBV25-1 with TRBJ1-2; D perhaps matches TRBD1 (5 bases). The V end lost 4 bases, the J end lost 2 bases, and 11 bases lay between the germline ends. CDR1 and CDR2 from the germline V gene are MGHDK and SYGVNS. The CDR3 has 14 amino acids. This chain's CDR3 is CASSATTGNYGYTF. CDR3 sequence (DNA): TGTGCCAGCAGTGCTACTACAGGAAACTATGGCTACACCTTC.